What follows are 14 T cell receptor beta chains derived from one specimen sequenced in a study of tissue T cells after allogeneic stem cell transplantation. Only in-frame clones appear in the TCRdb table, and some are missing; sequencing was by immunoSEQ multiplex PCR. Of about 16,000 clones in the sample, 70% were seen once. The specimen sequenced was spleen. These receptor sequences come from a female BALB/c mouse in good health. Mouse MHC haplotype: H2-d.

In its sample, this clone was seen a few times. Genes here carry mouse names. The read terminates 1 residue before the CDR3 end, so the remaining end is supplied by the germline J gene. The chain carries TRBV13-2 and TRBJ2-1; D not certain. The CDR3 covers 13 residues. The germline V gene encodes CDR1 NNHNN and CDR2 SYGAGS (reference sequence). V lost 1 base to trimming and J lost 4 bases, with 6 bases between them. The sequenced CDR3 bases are TGTGCCAGCGGTGATCGCACGTATGCTGAGCAGTTC. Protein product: CASGDRTYAEQF. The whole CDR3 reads CASGDRTYAEQFF.

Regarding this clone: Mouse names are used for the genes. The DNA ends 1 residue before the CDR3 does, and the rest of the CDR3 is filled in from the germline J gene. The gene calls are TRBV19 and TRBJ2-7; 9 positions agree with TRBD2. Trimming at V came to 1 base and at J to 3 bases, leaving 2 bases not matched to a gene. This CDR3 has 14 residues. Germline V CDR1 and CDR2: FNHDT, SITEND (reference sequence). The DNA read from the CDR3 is TGTGCCAGCAGTATAAACTGGGGGGTCTATGAACAGTAC. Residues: CASSINWGVYEQY. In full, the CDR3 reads CASSINWGVYEQYF. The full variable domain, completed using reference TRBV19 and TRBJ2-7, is GGIITQTPKFLIGQEGQKLTLKCQQNFNHDTMYWYRQDSGKGLRLIYYSITENDLQKGDLSEGYDASREKKSSFSLTVTSAQKNEMAVFLCASSINWGVYEQYFGPGTRLTVL.

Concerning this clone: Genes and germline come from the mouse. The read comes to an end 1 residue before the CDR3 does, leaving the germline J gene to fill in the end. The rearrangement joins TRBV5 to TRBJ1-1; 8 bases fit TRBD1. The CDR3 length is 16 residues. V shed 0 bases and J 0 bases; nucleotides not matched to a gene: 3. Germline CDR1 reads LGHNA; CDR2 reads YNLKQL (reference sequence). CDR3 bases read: TGTGCCAGCAGCCAAGATAACAGGGGGACAAACACAGAAGTCTTC. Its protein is CASSQDNRGTNTEVF. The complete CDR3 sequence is CASSQDNRGTNTEVFF.

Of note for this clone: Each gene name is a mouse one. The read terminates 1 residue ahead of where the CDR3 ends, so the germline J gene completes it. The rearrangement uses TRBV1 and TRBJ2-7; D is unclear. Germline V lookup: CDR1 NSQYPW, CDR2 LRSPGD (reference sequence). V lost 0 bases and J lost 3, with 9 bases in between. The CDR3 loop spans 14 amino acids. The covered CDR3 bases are TGCACCTGCAGTGCAGATCCAACAAACTATGAACAGTAC. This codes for CTCSADPTNYEQY. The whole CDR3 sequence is CTCSADPTNYEQYF.

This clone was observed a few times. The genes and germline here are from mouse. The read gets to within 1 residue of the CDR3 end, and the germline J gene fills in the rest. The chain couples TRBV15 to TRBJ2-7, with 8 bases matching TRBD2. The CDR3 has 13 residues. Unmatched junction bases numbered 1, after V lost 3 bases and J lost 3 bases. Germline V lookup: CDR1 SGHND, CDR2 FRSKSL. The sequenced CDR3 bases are TGTGCCAGCAGTTTGGGACTGGACTATGAACAGTAC. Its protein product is CASSLGLDYEQY. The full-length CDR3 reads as CASSLGLDYEQYF.

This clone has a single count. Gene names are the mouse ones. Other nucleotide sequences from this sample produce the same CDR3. The DNA read from the CDR3 is TGTGGTGCTAGGGACTGGGGGGCGGGCGAACAGTAC. It codes for CGARDWGAGEQY. The complete CDR3 protein is CGARDWGAGEQYF. The chain couples TRBV20 to TRBJ2-7; 8 bases match TRBD2. The read terminates 1 residue ahead of where the CDR3 ends, so the germline J gene completes it. J lost 7 bases, V lost 0 bases, and 5 bases had no gene match. This CDR3 has 13 amino acids. In germline, CDR1 is GFQATS, CDR2 STVNSAI.

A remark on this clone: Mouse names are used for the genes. CDR3 DNA, as far as it was read: TGTGCCAGCAGTGAAGTTGCAGAAACGCTGTAT. It translates to CASSEVAETLY. The full CDR3 reads CASSEVAETLYF. This chain uses TRBV13-1 with TRBJ2-3; D unclear. The missing CDR3 end, 1 residue past where the read stops, is filled in from the germline J gene. Germline CDR1 is NSHNY and CDR2 is SYGAGN. Between the trimmed V and J ends, which lost 2 bases and 2 bases, there was a span of 3 bases. This CDR3 comprises 12 residues.

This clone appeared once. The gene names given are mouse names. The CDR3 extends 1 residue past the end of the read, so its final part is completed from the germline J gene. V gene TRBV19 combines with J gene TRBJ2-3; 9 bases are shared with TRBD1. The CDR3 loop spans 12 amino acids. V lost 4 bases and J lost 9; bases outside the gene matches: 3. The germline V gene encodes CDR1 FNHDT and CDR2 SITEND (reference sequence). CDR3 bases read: TGTGCCAGCAGTTACAGGGGGCGGACGCTGTAT. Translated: CASSYRGRTLY. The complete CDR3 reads CASSYRGRTLYF. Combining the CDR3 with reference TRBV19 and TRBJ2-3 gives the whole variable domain GGIITQTPKFLIGQEGQKLTLKCQQNFNHDTMYWYRQDSGKGLRLIYYSITENDLQKGDLSEGYDASREKKSSFSLTVTSAQKNEMAVFLCASSYRGRTLYFGSGTRLTVL.

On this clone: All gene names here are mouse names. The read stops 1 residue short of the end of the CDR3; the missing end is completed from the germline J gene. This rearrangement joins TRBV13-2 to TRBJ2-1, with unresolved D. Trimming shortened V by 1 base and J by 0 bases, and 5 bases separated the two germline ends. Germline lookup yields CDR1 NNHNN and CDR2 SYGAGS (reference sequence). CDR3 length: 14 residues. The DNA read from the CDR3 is TGTGCCAGCGGTGATAGCCTTAACTATGCTGAGCAGTTC. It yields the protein CASGDSLNYAEQF. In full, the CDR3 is CASGDSLNYAEQFF.

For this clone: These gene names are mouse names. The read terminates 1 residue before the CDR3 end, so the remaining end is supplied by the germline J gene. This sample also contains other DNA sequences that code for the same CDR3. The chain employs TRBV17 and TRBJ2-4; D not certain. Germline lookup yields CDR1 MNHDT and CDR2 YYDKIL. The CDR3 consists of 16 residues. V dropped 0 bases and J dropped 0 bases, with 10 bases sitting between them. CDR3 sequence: CASSRDLLPSQNTLYF. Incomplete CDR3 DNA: TGTGCTAGCAGTAGAGATCTTCTCCCGAGTCAAAACACCTTGTAC.

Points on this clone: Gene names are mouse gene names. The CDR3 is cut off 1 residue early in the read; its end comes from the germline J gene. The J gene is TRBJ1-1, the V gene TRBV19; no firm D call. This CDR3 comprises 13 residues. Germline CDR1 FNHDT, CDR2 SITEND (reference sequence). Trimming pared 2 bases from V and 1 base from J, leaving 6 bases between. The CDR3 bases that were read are TGTGCCAGCAGTATGGGTGGAAACACAGAAGTCTTC. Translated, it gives CASSMGGNTEVF. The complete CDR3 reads CASSMGGNTEVFF. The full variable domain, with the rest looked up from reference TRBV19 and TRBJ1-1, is GGIITQTPKFLIGQEGQKLTLKCQQNFNHDTMYWYRQDSGKGLRLIYYSITENDLQKGDLSEGYDASREKKSSFSLTVTSAQKNEMAVFLCASSMGGNTEVFFGKGTRLTVV.

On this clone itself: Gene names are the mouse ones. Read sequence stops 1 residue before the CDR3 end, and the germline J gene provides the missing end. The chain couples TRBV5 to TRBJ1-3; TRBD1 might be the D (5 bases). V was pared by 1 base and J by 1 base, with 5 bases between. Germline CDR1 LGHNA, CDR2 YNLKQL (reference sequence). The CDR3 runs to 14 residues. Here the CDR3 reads CASSQGTSGNTLYF. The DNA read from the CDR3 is TGTGCCAGCAGCCAAGGGACATCTGGAAATACGCTCTAT.

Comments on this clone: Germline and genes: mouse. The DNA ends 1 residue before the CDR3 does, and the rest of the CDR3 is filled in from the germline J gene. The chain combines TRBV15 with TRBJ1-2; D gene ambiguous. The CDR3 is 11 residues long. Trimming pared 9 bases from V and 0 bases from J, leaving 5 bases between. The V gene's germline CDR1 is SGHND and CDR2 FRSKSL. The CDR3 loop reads CARGTNSDYTF. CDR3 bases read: TGTGCCAGGGGAACAAACTCCGACTACACC.

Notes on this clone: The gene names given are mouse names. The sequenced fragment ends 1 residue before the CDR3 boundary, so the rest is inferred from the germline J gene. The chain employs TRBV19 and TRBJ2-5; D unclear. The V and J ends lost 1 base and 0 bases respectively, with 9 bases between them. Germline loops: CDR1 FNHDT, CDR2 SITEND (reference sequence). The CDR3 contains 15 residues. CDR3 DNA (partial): TGTGCCAGCAGTATAAGCGGGCGAAACCAAGACACCCAGTAC. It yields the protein CASSISGRNQDTQY. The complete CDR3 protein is CASSISGRNQDTQYF.